Below, 18 T cell receptor beta chains from the same sample are listed, as sequenced in a study of cytomegalovirus exposure and HLA in healthy donors. The PCR employed 60 Vbeta primers together with 13 Jbeta primers. Profiling relied on immunoSEQ multiplex PCR, and the TCRdb table lists in-frame clones only, not all of them. The sample has around 150,000 clones, about three quarters seen once. The specimen was PBMCs. These receptors were taken from a female donor in good health and CMV-seronegative.

The DNA of the CDR3 is TGTGCCAGCAGCCGCCTGATCAGCGGGTTTTACAATGAGCAGTTCTTC. This codes for CASSRLISGFYNEQFF. The J gene is TRBJ2-1, the V gene TRBV14; a possible D gene is TRBD2 (6 bases). This CDR3 contains 16 residues. CDR1 SGHDN and CDR2 FVKESK come from the germline V gene. V was cut by 4 bases and J by 4 bases, with 17 bases left in between.

V and J are TRBV13 and TRBJ1-2, with a tentative D call TRBD1 (6 bases). The CDR3 is 13 amino acids. Trimming took off 2 bases at V and 4 bases at J, with 8 bases between the two ends. CDR1 is PRHDT and CDR2 is FYEKMQ in the germline V gene (reference sequence). CDR3: CASSLRQAYGYTF. The CDR3 coding sequence is TGTGCCAGCAGCTTACGACAGGCCTATGGCTACACCTTC.

The chain couples TRBV6-1 to TRBJ2-7; maybe TRBD2 (5 bases). The germline V and J ends were trimmed by 3 bases and 6 bases, with 15 bases remaining between them. This CDR3 region has 14 residues. Germline CDR1 reads MNHNS; CDR2 reads SASEGT. This CDR3 reads CASSETIGRREQYF. As DNA, the CDR3 is TGTGCCAGCAGTGAGACTATTGGAAGACGCGAGCAGTACTTC.

This clone was picked up one time. The V and J genes are TRBV5-7 and TRBJ2-5; weak D call: TRBD2 (6 bases). TRBV5-7 has ORF status, its function being uncertain. V was shortened by 3 bases and J by 2 bases, with 14 bases between the two germline ends. The CDR3 loop spans 15 amino acids. DNA for the CDR3: TGTGCCAGCAGCTGTGAAGGGACTCAACAAGAGACCCAGTACTTC. Protein sequence: CASSCEGTQQETQYF.

The V gene is TRBV2, the J gene TRBJ1-6; a possible D gene is TRBD1 (6 bases). V was pared by 10 bases and J by 5 bases, with 15 bases between. The CDR3 sequence is 14 residues long. The germline CDR1 and CDR2 sequences are SNHLY and FYNNEI. The CDR3 nucleotides are TGTGCCACCAAAGAACAGGGCGATAATTCACCCCTCCACTTT. Translating gives CATKEQGDNSPLHF.

J is TRBJ2-6 and V is TRBV6-1; a possible D gene is TRBD1 (6 bases). The V end was cut by 2 bases, the J end by 0 bases, with 11 bases between. Germline CDR1 and CDR2: MNHNS and SASEGT. There are 17 residues in the CDR3. This CDR3 is CASSEIPDSSGANVLTF. The CDR3 DNA reads TGTGCCAGCAGTGAAATCCCGGACAGCTCTGGGGCCAACGTCCTGACTTTC.

The chain uses TRBV7-3 and TRBJ2-3; 13 nucleotides match TRBD2. Looked up from germline, CDR1 is SGHTA and CDR2 is FQGTGA. This CDR3 contains 16 residues. Unmatched junction bases numbered 4, after V lost 3 bases and J lost 4 bases. In DNA form, the CDR3 reads TGTGCCAGCAGCTTGGGACTAGCGGGAATTGCAGATACGCAGTATTTT. This translates into CASSLGLAGIADTQYF.

This chain joins TRBV5-4 and TRBJ2-1; 11 bases align to TRBD2. This CDR3 comprises 15 residues. The germline V gene encodes CDR1 SGHNT and CDR2 YYREEE (reference sequence). Unmatched junction bases numbered 9, after V lost 4 bases and J lost 9 bases. The CDR3, as DNA: TGTGCCAGCAGCCGAACTAGCGGGAGTCGTGGTGAGCAGTTCTTC. Encoded protein: CASSRTSGSRGEQFF. The full variable domain, completed using reference TRBV5-4 and TRBJ2-1, is ETGVTQSPTHLIKTRGQQVTLRCSSQSGHNTVSWYQQALGQGPQFIFQYYREEENGRGNFPPRFSGLQFPNYSSELNVNALELDDSALYLCASSRTSGSRGEQFFGPGTRLTVL.

The chain is built from TRBV6-5 and TRBJ1-2, with D maybe TRBD1 (6 bases). V was pared by 6 bases and J by 3 bases, with 14 bases between. The CDR3 spans 14 residues. Per germline, CDR1 MNHEY and CDR2 SVGAGI. The CDR3 DNA sequence: TGTGCCAGCAGCCAACAGGGCCCATACTATGGCTACACCTTC. It codes for CASSQQGPYYGYTF.

CDR3 protein: CASSYFGQGAGEQFF. As DNA, the CDR3 is TGTGCCAGCAGTTACTTCGGTCAGGGGGCAGGTGAGCAGTTCTTC. The genes are TRBV6-5 and TRBJ2-1; TRBD1 aligns across 8 bases. The CDR3 is 15 residues long. Germline V gene lookup returns CDR1 MNHEY and CDR2 SVGAGI. The ends lost 1 base at V and 9 bases at J; junction bases unmatched: 8.

This chain uses TRBV15 with TRBJ1-2, with TRBD1 identical over 7 bases. CDR1 is LNHNV and CDR2 is YYDKDF in the germline V gene (reference sequence). The CDR3 contains 15 residues. Unmatched junction bases numbered 11, after V lost 5 bases and J lost 5 bases. CDR3 bases: TGTGCCACCAGCCACCCAGGACAGGCCAAGTATGGCTACACCTTC. It codes for CATSHPGQAKYGYTF.

The chain uses TRBV9 and TRBJ1-2; D not resolved. The germline V gene has CDR1 SGDLS and CDR2 YYNGEE. V lost 0 bases and J lost 2, with 8 bases in between. The CDR3 has 14 amino acids. DNA for the CDR3: TGTGCCAGCAGCGTAGCCGCGGAGAACTATGGCTACACCTTC. As protein: CASSVAAENYGYTF.

The chain recombines TRBV29-1 with TRBJ2-3; a possible D gene is TRBD2 (6 bases). The CDR3 has 15 residues. The V end lost 6 bases, the J end lost 3 bases, and 19 bases lay between the germline ends. From germline, CDR1 is SQVTM and CDR2 ANQGSEA. The CDR3 DNA sequence: TGCAGCGTCCTCTCCGGACTAATAAAAACAGATACGCAGTATTTT. It specifies CSVLSGLIKTDTQYF.

The gene calls are TRBV5-6 and TRBJ1-2, with a tentative D call TRBD1 (5 bases). Germline-derived CDR1 and CDR2 are SGHDT and YYEEEE. Trimming took off 0 bases at V and 6 bases at J, with 12 bases between the two ends. The CDR3 sequence is 14 residues long. In nucleotides, the CDR3 is TGTGCCAGCAGCTTGGGTTCAGGGCCGGATGGCTACACCTTC. As protein: CASSLGSGPDGYTF.

This chain links TRBV7-9 with TRBJ1-2; the D gene is possibly TRBD1 (5 bases). CDR1 and CDR2 (germline): SEHNR, FQNEAQ (reference sequence). Trimming shortened V by 4 bases and J by 5 bases, and 11 bases separated the two germline ends. The CDR3 consists of 13 residues. The CDR3 DNA follows: TGTGCCAGCAGCTCAAGGGGAACTTATGGCTACACCTTC. Protein product: CASSSRGTYGYTF.

This clone was recorded a few times. The chain has TRBV7-8 and TRBJ2-7; TRBD2 is a possible D gene (6 bases). Deletions cut 8 bases from V and 4 bases from J, with 18 bases between. Germline values: CDR1 SGHVS, CDR2 FQNEAQ. The CDR3 sequence is 14 residues long. As DNA, the CDR3 is TGTGCCAGCCTCGTTCGGCGGGACGCTTACGAGCAGTACTTC. Amino acids: CASLVRRDAYEQYF.

The rearrangement uses TRBV19 and TRBJ1-5, with a weak D call TRBD1 (6 bases). Germline CDR1 is LNHDA and CDR2 is SQIVND (reference sequence). CDR3 length: 16 residues. V was shortened by 5 bases and J by 0 bases, with 14 bases between the two germline ends. The CDR3 spells CASSQGPTYSNQPQHF. The CDR3 DNA reads TGTGCCAGTAGTCAGGGGCCTACTTATAGCAATCAGCCCCAGCATTTT.

The chain couples TRBV11-3 to TRBJ2-2; maybe TRBD2 (7 bases). There are 14 residues in the CDR3. Germline lookup yields CDR1 SGHNT and CDR2 YENEEA. The V end lost 7 bases, the J end lost 7 bases, and 16 bases lay between the germline ends. The DNA for the CDR3 is TGTGCCAGCACCCCTTCGGGGGGCTACGGGGAGCTGTTTTTT. It yields the protein CASTPSGGYGELFF.